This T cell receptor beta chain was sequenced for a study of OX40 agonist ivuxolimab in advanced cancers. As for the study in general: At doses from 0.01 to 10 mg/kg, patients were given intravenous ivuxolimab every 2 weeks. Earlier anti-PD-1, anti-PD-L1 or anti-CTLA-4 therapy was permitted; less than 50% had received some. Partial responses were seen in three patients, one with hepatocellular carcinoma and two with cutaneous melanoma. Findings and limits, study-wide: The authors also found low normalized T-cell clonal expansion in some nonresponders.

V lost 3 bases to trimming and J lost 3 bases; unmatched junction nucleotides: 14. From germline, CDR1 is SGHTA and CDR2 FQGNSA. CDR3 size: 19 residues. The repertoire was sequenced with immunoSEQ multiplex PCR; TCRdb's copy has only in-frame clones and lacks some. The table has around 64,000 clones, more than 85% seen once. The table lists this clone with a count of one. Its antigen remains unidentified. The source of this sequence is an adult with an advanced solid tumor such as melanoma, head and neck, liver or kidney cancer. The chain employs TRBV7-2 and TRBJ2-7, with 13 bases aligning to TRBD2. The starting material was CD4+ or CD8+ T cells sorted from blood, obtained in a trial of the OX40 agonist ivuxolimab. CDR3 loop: CASSFPGLGTSGVDYEQYF. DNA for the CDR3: TGTGCCAGCAGCTTCCCAGGTCTCGGGACTAGCGGGGTTGACTACGAGCAGTACTTC.